What follows describes a single T cell receptor beta chain. CDR3 size: 13 residues. V lost 0 bases to trimming and J lost 7 bases, with 11 bases between them. The germline V gene has CDR1 SGHRS and CDR2 YFSETQ. Each of the sorted populations had a purity greater than 95%. This entry comes from a study of beta chain features in type 1 diabetes. Expressed TCRB transcripts were sequenced because the isolated RNA had all been reverse transcribed beforehand. Some clones are missing from TCRdb's copy, which holds only in-frame ones; the method was immunoSEQ multiplex PCR. The data hold 140,000 to 150,000 clones, with roughly a tenth observed a single time.

The receptor comes from a man in his late teens or twenties in good health. The chain combines TRBV5-1 with TRBJ2-7; D possibly corresponds to TRBD2 (5 bases). The sample taken for sequencing was naive CD4+ T cells from blood. In DNA, the CDR3 is TGCGCCAGCAGCTTGGGCGGGTCCAGTGAGCAGTACTTC. Translating gives CASSLGGSSEQYF.